This record looks at one T cell receptor beta chain sequence and its context. Its antigen is unidentified. This sample was included in a study of CD4 T cells in relation to SARS-CoV-2 and coronaviruses. Study as a whole: After roughly eleven days of antigen culture, PBMC TCR beta CDR3s were sequenced. The negative reference was HIV-1 Nef peptide pool or peptide-free culture.

The method was immunoSEQ multiplex PCR; TCRdb's version includes in-frame clones alone and lacks a portion of them. The sample yields about 20,000 clones, approximately 68% seen once. Per the germline V gene, CDR1 is SGHTA and CDR2 is FQGNSA. J gave up 7 bases and V 4 bases, and 15 bases lay outside the gene matches. The CDR3 has 16 amino acids. CD4+ T cells from unexposed donors were obtained before the COVID-19 pandemic (2011-2018). Isolation of CD4+ T cells took place after less than 13 days in culture. Testing used SARS-CoV-2 S/N and four cold-coronavirus spikes on unexposed-donor CD4+ T cells, cells permitting. On days 3 and 7, cultures got half fresh IL-2 medium.

The sample consisted of CD4+ T cells from PBMCs, cultured in vitro. This chain links TRBV7-2 with TRBJ2-5, with TRBD2 matching 7 bases. The clonotype originates from a human donor in good health. The CDR3 protein is CASSSRGSGARGTQYF. As DNA, the CDR3 is TGTGCCAGCAGCTCCCGAGGAAGCGGGGCGAGGGGGACCCAGTACTTC.